The 13 T cell receptor beta chains below all came from one sample that was sequenced in a study of blood T cell repertoires in COVID-19. The repertoire was sequenced with immunoSEQ multiplex PCR; TCRdb's copy has only in-frame clones and lacks some. Of some 400,000 clones detected, around 92% appear once; the ten largest clones hold about 1.7%. Sequenced sample: PBMCs or T cells enriched from blood (not recorded which). These receptors were obtained from a young woman who had recovered from COVID-19.

The gene calls are TRBV11-2 and TRBJ2-7, with 8 bases matching TRBD1. Germline loops: CDR1 SGHAT, CDR2 FQNNGV. The ends lost 4 bases at V and 5 bases at J; junction bases unmatched: 7. The CDR3 totals 14 residues. DNA for the CDR3: TGTGCCAGCAGCTCCCAGGGGGCGATTCACGAGCAGTACTTC. Translated: CASSSQGAIHEQYF.

The V gene is TRBV7-5, the J gene TRBJ1-6; the table assigns TRBD1, which was not confirmed against the DNA. TRBV7-5 is flagged as a pseudogene. This CDR3 spans 15 amino acids. The CDR3 region is CARSGIQGNNSPLHF. The CDR3 nucleotides read TGTGCCAGAAGCGGGATACAGGGGAATAATTCACCCCTCCACTTT.

In this sample, this clone turned up a few times. The V and J genes are TRBV5-1 and TRBJ2-1; TRBD2 matches at 7 bases. Looked up from germline, CDR1 is SGHRS and CDR2 is YFSETQ. The V gene end was trimmed by 5 bases and the J gene end by 7 bases; junction bases not matched to a gene: 9. This CDR3 region has 14 residues. CDR3 protein: CASSRGGGRNEQFF. CDR3 in DNA: TGCGCCAGCAGTCGGGGCGGGGGACGGAATGAGCAGTTCTTC.

The chain recombines TRBV7-9 with TRBJ2-1; 10 nucleotides align to TRBD2. The ends lost 3 bases at V and 2 bases at J; junction bases unmatched: 7. The CDR3 spans 17 residues. The V gene's germline CDR1 is SEHNR and CDR2 FQNEAQ (reference sequence). The CDR3 sequence is CASSFIATSGAYNEQFF. The CDR3 region has the DNA TGTGCCAGCAGCTTTATAGCTACTAGCGGGGCCTACAATGAGCAGTTCTTC.

This clone was seen a handful of times. The rearrangement uses TRBV27 and TRBJ2-7; 7 bases fit TRBD2. This CDR3 spans 14 amino acids. Germline assignment: CDR1 MNHEY and CDR2 SMNVEV (reference sequence). J gave up 5 bases and V 8 bases, and 12 bases lay outside the gene matches. The CDR3 spells CASRGAGGINEQYF. The CDR3 DNA reads TGTGCCAGCCGCGGCGCCGGGGGGATCAACGAGCAGTACTTC.

The V and J genes are TRBV28 and TRBJ2-7; the match to TRBD1 covers 7 bases. The V and J ends lost 4 bases and 1 base, in that order; junction bases with no gene match: 7. This CDR3 comprises 15 residues. The germline V gene has CDR1 MDHEN and CDR2 SYDVKM. The CDR3 region has the DNA TGTGCCAGCAGTTCCCATCCGGACAGGTCCTACGAGCAGTACTTC. The encoded protein is CASSSHPDRSYEQYF.

This sequence joins TRBV3-1 (or the pseudogene TRBV3-2) and TRBJ2-7; D perhaps matches TRBD2 (5 bases). This CDR3 has 12 amino acids. V lost 1 base and J lost 7, with 8 bases in between. The germline CDR1 and CDR2 sequences are LGHDT and YNNKEL (reference sequence). The CDR3 DNA is TGTGCCAGCAGCCAAGTCCCGGGAGAGCAGTACTTC. Its translation is CASSQVPGEQYF.

V usage is TRBV15 and J usage is TRBJ2-7, with a weak D call TRBD2 (6 bases). Germline assignment: CDR1 LNHNV and CDR2 YYDKDF (reference sequence). V lost 0 bases, J lost 12 bases, and 15 bases lay in between. The CDR3 length is 13 residues. CDR3 DNA sequence: TGTGCCACCAGCAGAGATAGGGAGGTAACCTCGTACTTC. It specifies CATSRDREVTSYF.

The chain is built from TRBV11-2 and TRBJ1-1; the D is unclear. Germline V gene data show CDR1 as SGHAT and CDR2 as FQNNGV. The V gene lost 5 bases and the J gene lost 1 base, with 11 bases spanning the gap. This CDR3 has 14 amino acids. CDR3 amino acids: CASSRGVRNTEAFF. DNA of the CDR3: TGTGCCAGCAGCCGCGGGGTAAGGAACACTGAAGCTTTCTTT.

V is TRBV10-2 and J is TRBJ2-7, with D unclear. Trimming shortened V by 6 bases and J by 3 bases, and 15 bases separated the two germline ends. The CDR3 runs 14 residues. CDR1 is WSHSY and CDR2 is SAAADI in the germline V gene. The CDR3, as DNA: TGCGCCAGCAGCCCCACATGGCTCGACTACGAGCAGTACTTC. Protein: CASSPTWLDYEQYF.

This clone was seen once. In DNA form, the CDR3 reads TGTGCCAGCAGCCGAACGGGACTACCCCCTGGCACTGAAGCTTTCTTT. Translating it yields CASSRTGLPPGTEAFF. V and J are TRBV9 and TRBJ1-1, with D perhaps matching TRBD1 (5 bases). The CDR3 has 16 amino acids. Trimming took 4 bases from V and 4 from J, leaving 20 bases between them. The germline gives CDR1 SGDLS, CDR2 YYNGEE.

The V gene is TRBV6-5, the J gene TRBJ2-1; 8 nucleotides align to TRBD2. CDR3 length: 15 residues. Losses at the gene ends were 6 bases for V and 6 bases for J; bases not matched to a gene: 10. Germline loops: CDR1 MNHEY, CDR2 SVGAGI. This CDR3 reads CASSAKRGPLNEQFF. The CDR3 DNA sequence: TGTGCCAGCAGCGCAAAGCGGGGGCCCCTCAATGAGCAGTTCTTC.

CDR3 coding DNA: TGTGCTAGTGGTACCAAAGCTGGCAATCAGCCCCAGCATTTT. This sequence encodes CASGTKAGNQPQHF. The rearrangement links TRBV12-5 to TRBJ1-5; D gene unclear. The V gene lost 5 bases and the J gene lost 2 bases, with 10 bases spanning the gap. CDR3 length equals 14 residues. Germline V gene sequence: CDR1 LGHNT, CDR2 FRNRAP.